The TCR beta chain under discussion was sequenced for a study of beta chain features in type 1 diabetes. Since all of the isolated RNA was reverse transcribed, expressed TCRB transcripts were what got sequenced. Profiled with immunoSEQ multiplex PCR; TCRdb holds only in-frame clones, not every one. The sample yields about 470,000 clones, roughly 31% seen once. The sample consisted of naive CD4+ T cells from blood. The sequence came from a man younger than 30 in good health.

The CDR3 region has the DNA TGCGCCAGCAGCCAAGATCACAGGGGTGAGGAGACCCAGTACTTC. Encoded protein: CASSQDHRGEETQYF. The chain carries TRBV4-1 and TRBJ2-5; 7 bases match TRBD1. This CDR3 spans 15 amino acids. Germline V gene sequence: CDR1 MGHRA, CDR2 YSYEKL. Losses at the gene ends were 0 bases for V and 5 bases for J; bases not matched to a gene: 6.